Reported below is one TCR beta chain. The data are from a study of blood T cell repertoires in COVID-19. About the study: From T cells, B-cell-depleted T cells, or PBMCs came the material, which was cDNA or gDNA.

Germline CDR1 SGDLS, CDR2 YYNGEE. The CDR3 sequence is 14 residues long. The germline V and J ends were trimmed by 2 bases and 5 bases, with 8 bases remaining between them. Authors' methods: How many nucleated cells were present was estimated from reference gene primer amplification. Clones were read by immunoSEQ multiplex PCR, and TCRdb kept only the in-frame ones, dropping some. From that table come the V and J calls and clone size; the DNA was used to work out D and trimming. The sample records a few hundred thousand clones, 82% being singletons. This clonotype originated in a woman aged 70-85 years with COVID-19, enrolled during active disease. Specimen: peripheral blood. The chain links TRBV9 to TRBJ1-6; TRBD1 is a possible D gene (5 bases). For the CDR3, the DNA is TGTGCCAGCAGCGTCGGACAAAATAATTCACCCCTCCACTTT. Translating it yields CASSVGQNNSPLHF.